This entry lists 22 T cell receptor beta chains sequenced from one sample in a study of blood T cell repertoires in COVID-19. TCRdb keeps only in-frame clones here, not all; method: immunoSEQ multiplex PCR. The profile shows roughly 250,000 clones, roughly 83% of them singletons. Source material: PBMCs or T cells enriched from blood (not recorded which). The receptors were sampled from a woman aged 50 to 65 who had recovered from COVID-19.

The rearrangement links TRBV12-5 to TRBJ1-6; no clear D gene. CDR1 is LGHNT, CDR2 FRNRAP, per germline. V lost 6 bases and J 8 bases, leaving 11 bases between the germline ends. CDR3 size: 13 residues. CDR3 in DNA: TGTGCTAGTGGCCCTAAAACCCATTCACCCCTCCACTTT. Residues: CASGPKTHSPLHF.

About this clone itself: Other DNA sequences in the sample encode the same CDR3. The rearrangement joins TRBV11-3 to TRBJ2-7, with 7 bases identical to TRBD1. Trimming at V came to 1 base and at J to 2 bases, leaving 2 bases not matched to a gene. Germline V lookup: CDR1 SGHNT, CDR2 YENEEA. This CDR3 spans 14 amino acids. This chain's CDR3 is CASSLAGGPYEQYF. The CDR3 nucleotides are TGTGCCAGCAGCTTAGCAGGGGGTCCCTACGAGCAGTACTTC.

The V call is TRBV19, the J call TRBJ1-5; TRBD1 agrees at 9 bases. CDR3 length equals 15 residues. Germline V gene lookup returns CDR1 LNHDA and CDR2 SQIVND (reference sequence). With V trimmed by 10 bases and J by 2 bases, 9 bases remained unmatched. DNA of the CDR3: TGTGCCACCAGAACAGGGGGCGGAGGCAATCAGCCCCAGCATTTT. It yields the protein CATRTGGGGNQPQHF.

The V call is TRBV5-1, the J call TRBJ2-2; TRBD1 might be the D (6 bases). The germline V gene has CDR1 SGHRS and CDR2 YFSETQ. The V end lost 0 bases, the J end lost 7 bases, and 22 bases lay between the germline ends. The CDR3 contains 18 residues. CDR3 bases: TGCGCCAGCAGCTTGGGACTCGATCGAAACGCAGGGGTCGGGGAGCTGTTTTTT. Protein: CASSLGLDRNAGVGELFF. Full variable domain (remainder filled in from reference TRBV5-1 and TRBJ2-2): KAGVTQTPRYLIKTRGQQVTLSCSPISGHRSVSWYQQTPGQGLQFLFEYFSETQRNKGNFPGRFSGRQFSNSRSEMNVSTLELGDSALYLCASSLGLDRNAGVGELFFGEGSRLTVL.

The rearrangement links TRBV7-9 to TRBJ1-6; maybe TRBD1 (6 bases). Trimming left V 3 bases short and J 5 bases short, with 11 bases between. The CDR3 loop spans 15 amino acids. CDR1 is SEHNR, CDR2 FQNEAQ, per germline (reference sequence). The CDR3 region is CASSLDRTNNSPLHF. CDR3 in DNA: TGTGCCAGCAGCTTGGACAGAACAAATAATTCACCCCTCCACTTT. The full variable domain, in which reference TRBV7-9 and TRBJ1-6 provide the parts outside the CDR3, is DTGVSQNPRHKITKRGQNVTFRCDPISEHNRLYWYRQTLGQGPEFLTYFQNEAQLEKSRLLSDRFSAERPKGSFSTLEIQRTEQGDSAMYLCASSLDRTNNSPLHFGNGTRLTVT.

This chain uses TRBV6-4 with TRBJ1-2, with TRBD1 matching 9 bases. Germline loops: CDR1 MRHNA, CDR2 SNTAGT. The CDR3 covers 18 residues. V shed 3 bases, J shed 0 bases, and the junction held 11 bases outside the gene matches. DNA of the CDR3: TGTGCCAGCAGTGAGGAAGGACAGGGGCGAAGATCTAACTATGGCTACACCTTC. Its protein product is CASSEEGQGRRSNYGYTF.

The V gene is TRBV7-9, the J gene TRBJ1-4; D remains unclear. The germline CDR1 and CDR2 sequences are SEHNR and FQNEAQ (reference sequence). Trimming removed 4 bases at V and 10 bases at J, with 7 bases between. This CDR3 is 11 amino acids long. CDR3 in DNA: TGTGCCAGCAGCTCAGGAGGAAAACTGTTTTTT. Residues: CASSSGGKLFF.

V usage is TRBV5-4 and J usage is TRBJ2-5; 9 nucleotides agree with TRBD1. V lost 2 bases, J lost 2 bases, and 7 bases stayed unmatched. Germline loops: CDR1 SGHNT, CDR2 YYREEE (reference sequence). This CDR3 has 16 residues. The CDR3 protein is CASSLVGTGFQETQYF. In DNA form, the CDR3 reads TGTGCCAGCAGCTTAGTCGGGACAGGGTTTCAAGAGACCCAGTACTTC.

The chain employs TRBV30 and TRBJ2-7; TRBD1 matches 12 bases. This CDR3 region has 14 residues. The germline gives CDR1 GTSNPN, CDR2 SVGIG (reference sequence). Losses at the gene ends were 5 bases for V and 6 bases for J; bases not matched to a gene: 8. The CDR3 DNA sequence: TGTGCCTGGGTGTGGGGACAGGGGGCTGGCGAGCAGTACTTC. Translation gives CAWVWGQGAGEQYF. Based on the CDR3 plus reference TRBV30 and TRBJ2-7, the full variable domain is SQTIHQWPATLVQPVGSPLSLECTVEGTSNPNLYWYRQAAGRGLQLLFYSVGIGQISSEVPQNLSASRPQDRQFILSSKKLLLSDSGFYLCAWVWGQGAGEQYFGPGTRLTVT.

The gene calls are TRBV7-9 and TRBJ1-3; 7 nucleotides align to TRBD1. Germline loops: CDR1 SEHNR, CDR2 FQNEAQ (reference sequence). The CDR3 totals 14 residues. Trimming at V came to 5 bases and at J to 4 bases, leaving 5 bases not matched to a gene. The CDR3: CASSPGTDGNTIYF. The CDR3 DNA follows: TGTGCCAGCAGCCCTGGGACAGACGGAAACACCATATATTTT.

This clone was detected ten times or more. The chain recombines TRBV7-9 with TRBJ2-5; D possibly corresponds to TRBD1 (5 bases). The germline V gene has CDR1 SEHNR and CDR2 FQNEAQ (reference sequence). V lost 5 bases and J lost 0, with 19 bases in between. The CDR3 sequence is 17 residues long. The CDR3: CASSPTEWTVYQETQYF. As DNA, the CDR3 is TGTGCCAGCAGCCCGACAGAATGGACCGTGTACCAAGAGACCCAGTACTTC.

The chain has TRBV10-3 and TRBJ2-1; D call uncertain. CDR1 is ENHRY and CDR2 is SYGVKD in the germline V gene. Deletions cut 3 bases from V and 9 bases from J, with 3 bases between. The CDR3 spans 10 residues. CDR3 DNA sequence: TGTGCCATCAGTGATAGTGAGCAGTTCTTC. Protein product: CAISDSEQFF.

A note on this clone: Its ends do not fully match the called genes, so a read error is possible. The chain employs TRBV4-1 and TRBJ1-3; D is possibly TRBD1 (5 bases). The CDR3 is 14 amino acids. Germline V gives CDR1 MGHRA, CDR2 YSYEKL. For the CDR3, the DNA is TGCGCCAGCAGGCAAGGGGCCTCTGGAAACACCATATATTTT. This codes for CASRQGASGNTIYF.

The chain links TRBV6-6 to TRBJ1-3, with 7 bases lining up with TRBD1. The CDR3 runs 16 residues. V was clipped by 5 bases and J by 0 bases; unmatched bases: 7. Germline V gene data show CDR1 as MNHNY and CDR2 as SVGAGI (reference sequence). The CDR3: CASSQLGTASGNTIYF. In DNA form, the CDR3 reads TGTGCCAGCAGTCAACTTGGGACAGCCTCTGGAAACACCATATATTTT.

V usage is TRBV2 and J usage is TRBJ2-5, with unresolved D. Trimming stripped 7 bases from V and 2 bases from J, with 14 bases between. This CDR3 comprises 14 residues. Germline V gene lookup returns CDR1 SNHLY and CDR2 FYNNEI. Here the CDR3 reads CASKASESQETQYF. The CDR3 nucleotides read TGTGCCAGCAAGGCAAGCGAATCGCAAGAGACCCAGTACTTC.

The CDR3 here is CASTQDRGLPLGTGELFF. CDR3 in DNA: TGTGCCAGTACCCAGGACAGGGGACTCCCCTTAGGGACCGGGGAGCTGTTTTTT. V usage is TRBV19 and J usage is TRBJ2-2, with TRBD1 matching 9 bases. V dropped 7 bases and J dropped 5; count of bases not matched to a gene: 17. CDR3 size: 18 residues. CDR1 and CDR2 from the germline V gene are LNHDA and SQIVND (reference sequence).

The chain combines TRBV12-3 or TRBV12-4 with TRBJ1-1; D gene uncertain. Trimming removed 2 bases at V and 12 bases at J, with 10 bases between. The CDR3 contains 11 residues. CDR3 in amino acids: CASSLLRETFF. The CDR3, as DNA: TGTGCCAGCAGTTTATTGCGGGAAACTTTCTTT.

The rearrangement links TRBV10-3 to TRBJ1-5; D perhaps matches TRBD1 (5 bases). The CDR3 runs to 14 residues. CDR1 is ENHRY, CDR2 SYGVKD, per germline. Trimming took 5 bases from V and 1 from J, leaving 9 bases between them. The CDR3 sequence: CAISWQGSNQPQHF. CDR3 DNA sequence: TGTGCCATCAGTTGGCAGGGAAGCAATCAGCCCCAGCATTTT.

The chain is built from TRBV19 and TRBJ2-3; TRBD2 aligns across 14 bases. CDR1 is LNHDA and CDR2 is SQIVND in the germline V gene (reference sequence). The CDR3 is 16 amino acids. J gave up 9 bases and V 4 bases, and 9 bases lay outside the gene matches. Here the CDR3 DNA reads TGTGCCAGTAGTAGTTTTGCGGGACTAGCGGGAGACACGCAGTATTTT. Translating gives CASSSFAGLAGDTQYF.

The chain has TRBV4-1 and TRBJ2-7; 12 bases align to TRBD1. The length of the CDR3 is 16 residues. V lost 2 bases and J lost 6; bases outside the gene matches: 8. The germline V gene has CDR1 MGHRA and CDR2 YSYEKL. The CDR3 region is CASSQWPGQGAPEQYF. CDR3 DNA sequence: TGCGCCAGCAGCCAATGGCCGGGACAGGGGGCACCCGAGCAGTACTTC.

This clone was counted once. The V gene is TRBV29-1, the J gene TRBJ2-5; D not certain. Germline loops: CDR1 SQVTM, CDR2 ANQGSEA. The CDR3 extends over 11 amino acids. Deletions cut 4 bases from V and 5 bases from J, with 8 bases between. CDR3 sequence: CSVASGETQYF. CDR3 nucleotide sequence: TGCAGCGTTGCGTCCGGTGAGACCCAGTACTTC. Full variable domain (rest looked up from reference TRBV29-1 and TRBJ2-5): SAVISQKPSRDICQRGTSLTIQCQVDSQVTMMFWYRQQPGQSLTLIATANQGSEATYESGFVIDKFPISRPNLTFSTLTVSNMSPEDSSIYLCSVASGETQYFGPGTRLLVL.

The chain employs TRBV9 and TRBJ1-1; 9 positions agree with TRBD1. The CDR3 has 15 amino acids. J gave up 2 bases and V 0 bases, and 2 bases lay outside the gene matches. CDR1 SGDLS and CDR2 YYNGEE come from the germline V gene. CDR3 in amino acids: CASSVAGQGNTEAFF. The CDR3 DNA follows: TGTGCCAGCAGCGTAGCGGGACAGGGAAACACTGAAGCTTTCTTT. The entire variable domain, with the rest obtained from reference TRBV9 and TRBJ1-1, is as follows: DSGVTQTPKHLITATGQRVTLRCSPRSGDLSVYWYQQSLDQGLQFLIQYYNGEERAKGNILERFSAQQFPDLHSELNLSSLELGDSALYFCASSVAGQGNTEAFFGQGTRLTVV.